The clone carrying this T cell receptor beta chain appeared a few times. Its target is unknown. As to treatment: roughly 19 received Ad26.COV2.S at low or high dose, single or two shots; roughly 5 received placebo; per-sample allocation not given. Day 63 after the first injection of vaccine or placebo was the sampling time. An adult of 18-55 years in Boston served as donor. The data were obtained in a study of Ad26.COV2.S vaccination and SARS-CoV-2 variants. The CDR3 is 14 residues long. The germline CDR1 and CDR2 sequences are SGHAT and FQNNGV. V was shortened by 5 bases and J by 10 bases, with 18 bases between the two germline ends. Clones were read by immunoSEQ multiplex PCR, and TCRdb kept only the in-frame ones, dropping some. The sample lists about 220,000 clones; more than 75% were seen once. Study-level results: Overall T cell responses may have been underestimated by the analyses of TCR breadth and depth.

This material consisted of peripheral blood, taken in a trial of Ad26.COV2.S vaccine versus placebo. The chain uses TRBV11-2 and TRBJ2-1, with D perhaps TRBD2 (7 bases). This clonotype originated in a person between 18 and 59 years old who received the Ad26.COV2.S COVID-19 vaccine or a placebo. CDR3 in amino acids: CASSLGGANREQFF. The DNA of the CDR3 is TGTGCCAGCAGCCTAGGGGGGGCCAATCGGGAGCAGTTCTTC.